Shown below are 8 T cell receptor beta chains from a single sample sequenced in a study of radiation and T cells in renal cell carcinoma. The sample's time point: blood 4 weeks post-SBRT, at nephrectomy. Treatment denoted: 15 Gy SBRT to primary tumor, nephrectomy 4 weeks later. Sequencing used immunoSEQ multiplex PCR; TCRdb keeps in-frame clones, though not all of them. Here the sample spans about 90,000 clones, over 80% being singletons. The source material was blood, sampled from a patient whose treatment included radiotherapy and nephrectomy. These receptors were taken from a man aged 45-65 years with renal cell carcinoma.

This chain joins TRBV5-6 and TRBJ1-5, with D hard to call. This CDR3 has 12 residues. V dropped 1 base and J dropped 5 bases, with 4 bases sitting between them. Germline loops: CDR1 SGHDT, CDR2 YYEEEE. The CDR3 DNA is TGTGCCAGCAGCTTGTCCGATCAGCCCCAGCATTTT. This gives the protein CASSLSDQPQHF.

The chain carries TRBV6-4 and TRBJ2-3, with a possible D match to TRBD2 (6 bases). This CDR3 has 14 amino acids. Germline lookup yields CDR1 MRHNA and CDR2 SNTAGT. Trimming cost V 6 bases and J 2 bases, with 12 bases left between them. This chain's CDR3 is CASRREDTTDTQYF. CDR3 coding DNA: TGTGCCAGCAGGCGGGAAGATACCACAGATACGCAGTATTTT.

The rearrangement joins TRBV10-3 to TRBJ1-6, with TRBD1 matching over 8 bases. The CDR3 contains 18 residues. The trim removed 3 bases at V and 6 bases at J, leaving 13 bases unmatched. Germline values: CDR1 ENHRY, CDR2 SYGVKD. CDR3: CAISDIRGPGGVNSPLHF. CDR3 in DNA: TGTGCCATCAGTGATATCAGGGGGCCAGGGGGAGTTAATTCACCCCTCCACTTT.

This clone was recorded once. The J gene is TRBJ2-7, the V gene TRBV7-2; D remains unclear. The CDR3 consists of 13 residues. The V end was cut by 5 bases, the J end by 0 bases, with 8 bases between. The V gene's germline CDR1 is SGHTA and CDR2 FQGNSA. DNA of the CDR3: TGTGCCAGCAGCCAAGGGCGCTCCTACGAGCAGTACTTC. Protein sequence: CASSQGRSYEQYF. Full variable domain (remainder filled in from reference TRBV7-2 and TRBJ2-7): GAGVSQSPSNKVTEKGKDVELRCDPISGHTALYWYRQSLGQGLEFLIYFQGNSAPDKSGLPSDRFSAERTGGSVSTLTIQRTQQEDSAVYLCASSQGRSYEQYFGPGTRLTVT.

The chain employs TRBV14 and TRBJ2-7, with D possibly matching TRBD1 (7 bases). Germline V CDR1 and CDR2: SGHDN, FVKESK. V shed 3 bases and J shed 3 bases, with 18 bases lying between them. CDR3 size: 16 residues. CDR3 in amino acids: CASSHPRGDRYYEQYF. The DNA of the CDR3 is TGTGCCAGCAGCCACCCAAGGGGGGACAGATACTACGAGCAGTACTTC.

The chain carries TRBV18 and TRBJ2-1; D is possibly TRBD1 (5 bases). Between the trimmed V and J ends, which lost 3 bases and 7 bases, there was a span of 10 bases. Germline V gene data show CDR1 as KGHSH and CDR2 as LQKENI. The CDR3 runs to 13 residues. CDR3 residues: CASSPLGQNEQFF. The DNA of the CDR3 is TGTGCCAGCTCACCGTTGGGGCAAAATGAGCAGTTCTTC.

This sequence joins TRBV6-1 and TRBJ2-7; D might be TRBD1 (5 bases). Trimming stripped 1 base from V and 3 bases from J, with 13 bases between. The V gene's germline CDR1 is MNHNS and CDR2 SASEGT. This CDR3 contains 15 residues. This CDR3 reads CASSEGGAGHYEQYF. The CDR3 bases are TGTGCCAGCAGTGAAGGAGGAGCAGGGCACTACGAGCAGTACTTC.

CDR3 coding DNA: TGTGCCAGCAGCGGGGGAGGGAACTCCTTTGAAAAACTGTTTTTT. As protein: CASSGGGNSFEKLFF. The chain employs TRBV28 and TRBJ1-4; TRBD1 might be the D (5 bases). V lost 6 bases and J 7 bases, leaving 18 bases between the germline ends. The CDR3 totals 15 residues. CDR1 and CDR2 from the germline V gene are MDHEN and SYDVKM.